This T cell receptor (beta chain) was observed in a study of cytomegalovirus exposure and HLA in healthy donors. Study information: Researchers found that under 90% of a few hundred genotyped donors fell within the Caucasian-associated ancestry cluster.

The PCR ran on 60 Vbeta and 13 Jbeta primers. Assay: immunoSEQ multiplex PCR; the TCRdb copy retains only in-frame clones and omits some. The data contain around 150,000 clones, roughly three quarters of them singletons. The CDR3 spans 12 residues. Germline CDR1 reads SEHNR; CDR2 reads FQNEAQ (reference sequence). Trimming took 2 bases from V and 5 from J, leaving 4 bases between them. This chain links TRBV7-9 with TRBJ2-1, with D unresolved. This receptor was taken from a man aged 18 to 30 in good health and CMV-seronegative. The source material was PBMCs. The DNA for the CDR3 is TGTGCCAGCAGCTTAATTAACAATGAGCAGTTCTTC. Translating it yields CASSLINNEQFF.